These T cell receptor beta chains were read from a single sample in a study of blood T cell repertoires in COVID-19. Here immunoSEQ multiplex PCR was the method, and the copy in TCRdb shows in-frame clones only, minus some. The sample records approximately 210,000 clones, roughly 77% being singletons. The sequenced material came from PBMCs or T cells enriched from blood (not recorded which). The receptor source for this set is a woman between 45 and 60 years old with acute COVID-19. Both conserved end residues are part of each CDR3. A D gene is named only where the DNA matches it firmly. Part of the rows lack a size; the others show once, few, many or a class for expanded clones.

CASSLGSTVATTNEKLFF	TGTGCCAGCAGCTTAGGGTCGACAGTAGCAACAACTAATGAAAAACTGTTTTTT	.	TRBV7-9	TRBJ1-4	.
CASTGGDGEKLFF	TGCGCCAGCACTGGGGGGGATGGCGAAAAACTGTTTTTT	.	TRBV4-3	TRBJ1-4	.
CASSTQRGIAEAFF	TGTGCCAGCAGCACTCAGCGGGGGATCGCTGAAGCTTTCTTT	.	TRBV5-4	TRBJ1-1	.
CAWRMTGSYGYTF	TGTGCCTGGAGGATGACAGGTTCCTATGGCTACACCTTC	.	TRBV30	TRBJ1-2	.
CASKGDVYGYTF	TGTGCCAGCAAGGGGGATGTCTATGGCTACACCTTC	.	TRBV2	TRBJ1-2	few
CATRRGAPYNEQFF	TGTGCCACCAGGCGGGGGGCCCCCTACAATGAGCAGTTCTTC	TRBD2	TRBV24-1	TRBJ2-1	.
CASSLRTGDTEAFF	TGTGCCAGCAGCCTAAGGACAGGGGACACTGAAGCTTTCTTT	TRBD1	TRBV5-8	TRBJ1-1	few
CASSQGQYGYTF	TGTGCCAGCAGCCAAGGTCAATATGGCTACACCTTC	.	TRBV3-1/TRBV3-2	TRBJ1-2	.
CASSQESGGGGYTF	TGTGCCAGCAGCCAAGAATCCGGGGGAGGAGGCTACACCTTC	.	TRBV4-2	TRBJ1-2	few
CASSEGLAGKDEQFF	TGTGCCAGCAGCGAGGGACTAGCGGGGAAAGATGAGCAGTTCTTC	TRBD2	TRBV3-1/TRBV3-2	TRBJ2-1	.